Detailed here is one T cell receptor beta chain. These data belong to a study of T-cell reconstitution after alpha-beta-depleted transplantation in children. During its preparation, the TCRbeta library received unique molecular identifiers. TCRdb called the PCR reads again in MiXCR, with one record for every CDR3 protein. The sample has around 530,000 distinct CDR3 sequences, 30% to 35% seen once. CDR3 length: 12 amino acids. Germline V gene data show CDR1 as LNHDA and CDR2 as SQIVND (reference sequence). Between the trimmed V and J ends, which lost 3 bases and 6 bases, there was a span of 6 bases. The rearrangement uses TRBV19 and TRBJ1-5; D is uncertain. The input for sequencing was PBMCs from the stem cell graft donor, taken from the stem cell graft. This TCR was sampled from a human donor who donated a stem cell graft to a child with aplastic anemia. The CDR3 sequence is CASSMRAQPQHF. The DNA of the CDR3 is TGTGCCAGTAGTATGAGGGCTCAGCCCCAGCATTTT.